The 8 T cell receptor beta chains in this list originate from one sample, sequenced in a study of OX40 agonist ivuxolimab in advanced cancers. Some clones are missing from TCRdb's copy, which holds only in-frame ones; the method was immunoSEQ multiplex PCR. This sample carries tens of thousands of clones, roughly 82% of them seen once, and the ten largest clones take under 2%. Sequencing used CD4+ or CD8+ T cells sorted from blood, obtained in a trial of the OX40 agonist ivuxolimab. Every receptor here comes from an adult with an advanced solid tumor such as melanoma, head and neck, liver or kidney cancer.

This clone was counted once. The chain links TRBV6-5 to TRBJ2-7; 7 bases align to TRBD1. Per germline, CDR1 MNHEY and CDR2 SVGAGI. Trimming cost V 5 bases and J 3 bases; bases outside gene matches: 4. This CDR3 comprises 13 residues. The DNA of the CDR3 is TGTGCCAGCAGTAGAAACAGGGGCTACGAGCAGTACTTC. Amino acid sequence: CASSRNRGYEQYF.

V and J are TRBV6-6 and TRBJ2-7; D might be TRBD1 (6 bases). The CDR3 has 14 residues. V lost 2 bases and J lost 2, with 10 bases in between. Germline lookup yields CDR1 MNHNY and CDR2 SVGAGI (reference sequence). CDR3 nucleotide sequence: TGTGCCAGCAGTTACGCAGGGGTTGCCTACGAGCAGTACTTC. Protein: CASSYAGVAYEQYF.

This sequence joins TRBV19 and TRBJ2-6, with D tentatively TRBD2 (5 bases). V shed 6 bases and J shed 0 bases, with 12 bases lying between them. This CDR3 is 16 amino acids long. The germline V gene has CDR1 LNHDA and CDR2 SQIVND (reference sequence). CDR3 bases: TGTGCCAGTAGGAAGCTGGGAGACTCTGGGGCCAACGTCCTGACTTTC. This sequence encodes CASRKLGDSGANVLTF.

The gene calls are TRBV4-2 and TRBJ1-2; 10 positions match TRBD1. Germline assignment: CDR1 LGHNA and CDR2 YNFKEQ. This CDR3 has 16 residues. The trim removed 4 bases at V and 3 bases at J, leaving 8 bases unmatched. The CDR3 here is CASSRLDRGIDYGYTF. As DNA, the CDR3 is TGTGCCAGCAGCCGGTTGGACAGGGGGATTGACTATGGCTACACCTTC.

In this sample, this clone turned up a few times. The chain is built from TRBV28 and TRBJ1-2, with D maybe TRBD1 (5 bases). This CDR3 has 14 residues. Trimming stripped 5 bases from V and 2 bases from J, with 12 bases between. Germline V gives CDR1 MDHEN, CDR2 SYDVKM. The CDR3, as DNA: TGTGCCAGCAGTACGCAGGGTATCAACTATGGCTACACCTTC. It translates to CASSTQGINYGYTF.

The chain links TRBV5-8 to TRBJ2-6, with D uncertain. Deletions cut 4 bases from V and 5 bases from J, with 13 bases between. The CDR3 loop spans 15 amino acids. The germline gives CDR1 SGHTS, CDR2 YDEGEE. CDR3 DNA sequence: TGTGCCAGCAGCCCGTGGAGTTTAAGGGCCAACGTCCTGACTTTC. It specifies CASSPWSLRANVLTF. The complete variable domain, with remaining parts taken from reference TRBV5-8 and TRBJ2-6, reads EAGVTQSPTHLIKTRGQQATLRCSPISGHTSVYWYQQALGLGLQFLLWYDEGEERNRGNFPPRFSGRQFPNYSSELNVNALELEDSALYLCASSPWSLRANVLTFGAGSRLTVL.

This rearrangement joins TRBV5-4 to TRBJ2-4, with D possibly being TRBD2 (5 bases). The CDR3 has 14 amino acids. V was cut by 4 bases and J by 5 bases, with 13 bases left in between. CDR1 SGHNT and CDR2 YYREEE come from the germline V gene (reference sequence). CDR3 sequence reads: CASSRASGENIQYF. CDR3 in DNA: TGTGCCAGCAGCCGCGCCTCCGGGGAAAACATTCAGTACTTC.

CDR3 DNA: TGTGCCAGTAGAGAATCGACAGCCCGACTGACTAATGAAAAACTGTTTTTT. Protein product: CASRESTARLTNEKLFF. V gene TRBV19 combines with J gene TRBJ1-4, with a tentative D call TRBD1 (5 bases). Trimming removed 6 bases from V and 2 bases from J, with 19 bases in between. There are 17 residues in the CDR3. The germline gives CDR1 LNHDA, CDR2 SQIVND (reference sequence).